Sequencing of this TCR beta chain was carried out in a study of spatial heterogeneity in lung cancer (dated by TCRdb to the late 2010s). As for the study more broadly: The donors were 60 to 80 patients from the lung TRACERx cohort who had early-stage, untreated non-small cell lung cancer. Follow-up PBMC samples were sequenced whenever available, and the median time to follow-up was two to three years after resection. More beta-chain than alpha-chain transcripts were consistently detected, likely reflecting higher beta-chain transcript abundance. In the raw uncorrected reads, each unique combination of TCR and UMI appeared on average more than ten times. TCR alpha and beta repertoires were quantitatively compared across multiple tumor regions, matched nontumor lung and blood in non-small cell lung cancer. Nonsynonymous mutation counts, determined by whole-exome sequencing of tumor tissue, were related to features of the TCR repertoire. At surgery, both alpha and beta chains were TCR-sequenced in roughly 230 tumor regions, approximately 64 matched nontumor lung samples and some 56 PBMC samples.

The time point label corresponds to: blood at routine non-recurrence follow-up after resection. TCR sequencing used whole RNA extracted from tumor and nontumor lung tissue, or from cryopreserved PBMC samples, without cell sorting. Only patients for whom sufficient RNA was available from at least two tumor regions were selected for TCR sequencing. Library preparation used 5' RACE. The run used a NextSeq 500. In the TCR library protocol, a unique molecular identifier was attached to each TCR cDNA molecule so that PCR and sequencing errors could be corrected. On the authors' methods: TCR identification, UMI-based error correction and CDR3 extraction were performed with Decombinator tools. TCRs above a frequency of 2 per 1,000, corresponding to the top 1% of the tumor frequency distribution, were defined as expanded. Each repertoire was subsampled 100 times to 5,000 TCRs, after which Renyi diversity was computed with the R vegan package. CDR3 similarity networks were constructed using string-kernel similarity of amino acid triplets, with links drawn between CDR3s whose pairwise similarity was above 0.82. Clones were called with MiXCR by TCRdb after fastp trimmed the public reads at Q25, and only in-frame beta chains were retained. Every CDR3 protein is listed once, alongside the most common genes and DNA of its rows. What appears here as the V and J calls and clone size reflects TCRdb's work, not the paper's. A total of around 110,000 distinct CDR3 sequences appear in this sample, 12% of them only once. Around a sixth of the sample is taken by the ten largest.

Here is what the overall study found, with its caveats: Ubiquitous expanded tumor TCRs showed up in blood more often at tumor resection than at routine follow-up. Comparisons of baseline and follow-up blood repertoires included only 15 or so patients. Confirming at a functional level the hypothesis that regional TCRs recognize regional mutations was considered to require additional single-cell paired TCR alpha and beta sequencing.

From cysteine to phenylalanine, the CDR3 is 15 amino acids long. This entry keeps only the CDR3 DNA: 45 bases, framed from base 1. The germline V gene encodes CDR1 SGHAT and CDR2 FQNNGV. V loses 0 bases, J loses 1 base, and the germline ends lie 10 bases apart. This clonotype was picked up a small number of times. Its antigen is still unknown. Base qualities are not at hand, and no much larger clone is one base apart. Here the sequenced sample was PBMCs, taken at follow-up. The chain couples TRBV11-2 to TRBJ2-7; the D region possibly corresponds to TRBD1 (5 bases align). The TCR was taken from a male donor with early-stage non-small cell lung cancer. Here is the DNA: TGTGCCAGCAGCTTAGATAGGGCAGGGTCCTACGAGCAGTACTTC. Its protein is CASSLDRAGSYEQYF. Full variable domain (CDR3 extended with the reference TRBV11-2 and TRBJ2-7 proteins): EAGVAQSPRYKIIEKRQSVAFWCNPISGHATLYWYQQILGQGPKLLIQFQNNGVVDDSQLPKDRFSAERLKGVDSTLKIQPAKLEDSAVYLCASSLDRAGSYEQYFGPGTRLTVT.